These 13 T cell receptor beta chains originate from one sample sequenced in a study of control samples from healthy donors and cancer patients. The data were produced by immunoSEQ multiplex PCR, yet TCRdb's version contains in-frame clones alone and is incomplete. The data show approximately 120,000 clones, with 80% to 95% seen just once and 0.55% to 0.65% held by the top ten. Sequencing input: PBMCs. These receptors were collected from an older man with head and neck cancer.

This chain connects TRBV4-2 to TRBJ1-1; no clear D gene. Trimming stripped 1 base from V and 4 bases from J, with 7 bases between. The germline V gene has CDR1 LGHNA and CDR2 YNFKEQ. This CDR3 spans 13 amino acids. The CDR3 region is CASSQVTGTEAFF. The DNA of the CDR3 is TGTGCCAGCAGCCAAGTCACGGGCACTGAAGCTTTCTTT.

This chain links TRBV6-6 with TRBJ2-2; 7 bases map to TRBD1. The trim removed 4 bases at V and 7 bases at J, leaving 12 bases unmatched. CDR3 size: 16 residues. Germline loops: CDR1 MNHNY, CDR2 SVGAGI (reference sequence). CDR3 sequence: CASSFTSRGGHGELFF. The DNA for the CDR3 is TGTGCCAGCAGTTTTACCTCAAGAGGGGGCCACGGGGAGCTGTTTTTT.

DNA of the CDR3: TGTGCCAGCTCACCAGGCGGACAGGGGTATACTAATTCACCCCTCCACTTT. As protein: CASSPGGQGYTNSPLHF. This rearrangement joins TRBV18 to TRBJ1-6; TRBD1 agrees at 9 bases. Germline V lookup: CDR1 KGHSH, CDR2 LQKENI. Trimming at V came to 2 bases and at J to 6 bases, leaving 8 bases not matched to a gene. This CDR3 has 17 amino acids.

This chain joins TRBV9 and TRBJ1-1; D perhaps matches TRBD1 (5 bases). CDR1 is SGDLS and CDR2 is YYNGEE in the germline V gene. The CDR3 spans 15 residues. The V gene lost 0 bases and the J gene lost 3 bases, with 12 bases spanning the gap. The DNA for the CDR3 is TGTGCCAGCAGCGTAGCAGGGCGGGCTGACACTGAAGCTTTCTTT. The encoded protein is CASSVAGRADTEAFF.

V is TRBV2 and J is TRBJ1-1; no clear D. Per germline, CDR1 SNHLY and CDR2 FYNNEI. The ends were cut back, 4 bases at V and 10 bases at J, with 7 bases in the middle. CDR3 length: 10 residues. CDR3 nucleotides: TGTGCCAGCAGTGGGAAGGGAGCTTTCTTT. Encoded protein: CASSGKGAFF. Combining the CDR3 with reference TRBV2 and TRBJ1-1 gives the whole variable domain EPEVTQTPSHQVTQMGQEVILRCVPISNHLYFYWYRQILGQKVEFLVSFYNNEISEKSEIFDDQFSVERPDGSNFTLKIRSTKLEDSAMYFCASSGKGAFFGQGTRLTVV.

The CDR3 sequence: CASGLPPGTSGGAETQYF. The CDR3 DNA reads TGTGCTAGTGGTTTGCCTCCCGGGACTAGCGGGGGGGCGGAGACCCAGTACTTC. V is TRBV12-5 and J is TRBJ2-5, with TRBD2 matching over 16 bases. The CDR3 consists of 18 residues. Germline V gene data show CDR1 as LGHNT and CDR2 as FRNRAP. The trim removed 2 bases at V and 5 bases at J, leaving 8 bases unmatched.

V usage is TRBV14 and J usage is TRBJ2-3; 7 bases line up with TRBD1. Germline assignment: CDR1 SGHDN and CDR2 FVKESK. This CDR3 has 16 amino acids. V dropped 1 base and J dropped 1; count of bases not matched to a gene: 5. The CDR3 DNA is TGTGCCAGCAGCCAAGTCCGAGACAGGGGCACAGATACGCAGTATTTT. This encodes CASSQVRDRGTDTQYF.

The V call is TRBV18, the J call TRBJ1-1; the match to TRBD1 covers 8 bases. Germline CDR1 KGHSH, CDR2 LQKENI. Trimming cost V 6 bases and J 6 bases; bases outside gene matches: 6. The CDR3 extends over 13 amino acids. CDR3 residues: CASSSDREAEAFF. In DNA, the CDR3 is TGTGCCAGCTCCTCGGACAGGGAGGCTGAAGCTTTCTTT.

The CDR3 coding sequence is TGTGCCAGCAGCGTACAGTTGGGAGGGGATGAGCAGTTCTTC. Protein sequence: CASSVQLGGDEQFF. The chain carries TRBV3-1 (or the pseudogene TRBV3-2) and TRBJ2-1; TRBD2 matches at 7 bases. Germline V lookup: CDR1 LGHDT, CDR2 YNNKEL (reference sequence). This CDR3 has 14 residues. V lost 5 bases, J lost 8 bases, and 9 bases stayed unmatched.

V is TRBV5-1 and J is TRBJ1-1; D gene ambiguous. V was shortened by 5 bases and J by 1 base, with 18 bases between the two germline ends. CDR1 SGHRS and CDR2 YFSETQ come from the germline V gene. This CDR3 has 16 amino acids. The CDR3 DNA is TGCGCCAGCAGTCAAGAGGCTCCTCAACCGAACACTGAAGCTTTCTTT. Encoded protein: CASSQEAPQPNTEAFF.

J is TRBJ1-1 and V is TRBV4-3; no definite D call. In germline, CDR1 is LGHNA, CDR2 YSLEER. This CDR3 has 13 amino acids. The V gene lost 1 base and the J gene lost 3 bases, with 6 bases spanning the gap. CDR3 sequence (DNA): TGCGCCAGCAGCCAAGTTCGGCACACTGAAGCTTTCTTT. This sequence encodes CASSQVRHTEAFF.

This chain joins TRBV5-1 and TRBJ1-4, with unresolved D. Germline CDR1 reads SGHRS; CDR2 reads YFSETQ. There are 15 residues in the CDR3. V lost 0 bases, J lost 0 bases, and 6 bases lay in between. CDR3 nucleotides: TGCGCCAGCAGCTTGGATGGGTCAACTAATGAAAAACTGTTTTTT. Translating it yields CASSLDGSTNEKLFF. Together with reference TRBV5-1 and TRBJ1-4, the CDR3 gives the full variable domain: KAGVTQTPRYLIKTRGQQVTLSCSPISGHRSVSWYQQTPGQGLQFLFEYFSETQRNKGNFPGRFSGRQFSNSRSEMNVSTLELGDSALYLCASSLDGSTNEKLFFGSGTQLSVL.

The chain joins TRBV10-3 to TRBJ1-1, with 9 positions matching TRBD1. V lost 0 bases and J lost 3; bases outside the gene matches: 5. Germline CDR1 reads ENHRY; CDR2 reads SYGVKD. The CDR3 consists of 16 residues. CDR3: CAISESPGQGHTEAFF. In nucleotides, the CDR3 is TGTGCCATCAGTGAGTCGCCGGGACAGGGCCACACTGAAGCTTTCTTT.